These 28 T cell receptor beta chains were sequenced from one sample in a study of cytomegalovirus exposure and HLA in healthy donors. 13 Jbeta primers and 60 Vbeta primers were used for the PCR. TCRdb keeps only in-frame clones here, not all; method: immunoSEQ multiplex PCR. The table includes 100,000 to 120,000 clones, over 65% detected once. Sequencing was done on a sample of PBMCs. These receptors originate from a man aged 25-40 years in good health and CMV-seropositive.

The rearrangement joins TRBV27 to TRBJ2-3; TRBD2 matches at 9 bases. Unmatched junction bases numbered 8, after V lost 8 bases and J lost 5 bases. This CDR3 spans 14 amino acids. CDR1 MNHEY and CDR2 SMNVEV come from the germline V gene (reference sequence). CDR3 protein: CASWRGGLGDTQYF. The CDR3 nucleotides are TGTGCCAGCTGGCGGGGGGGCCTAGGAGATACGCAGTATTTT.

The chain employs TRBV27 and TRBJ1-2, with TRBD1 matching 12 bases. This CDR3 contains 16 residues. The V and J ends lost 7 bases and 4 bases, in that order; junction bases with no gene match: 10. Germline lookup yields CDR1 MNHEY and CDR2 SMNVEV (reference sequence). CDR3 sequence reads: CASIPTGTGGGYGYTF. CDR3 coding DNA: TGTGCCAGCATTCCCACCGGGACAGGGGGCGGCTATGGCTACACCTTC.

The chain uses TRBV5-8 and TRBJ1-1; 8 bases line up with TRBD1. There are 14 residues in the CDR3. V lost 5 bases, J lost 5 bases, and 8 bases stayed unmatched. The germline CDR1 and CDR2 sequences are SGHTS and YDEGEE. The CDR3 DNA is TGTGCCAGCAGGATGACAGGGGTATGGACTGAAGCTTTCTTT. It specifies CASRMTGVWTEAFF.

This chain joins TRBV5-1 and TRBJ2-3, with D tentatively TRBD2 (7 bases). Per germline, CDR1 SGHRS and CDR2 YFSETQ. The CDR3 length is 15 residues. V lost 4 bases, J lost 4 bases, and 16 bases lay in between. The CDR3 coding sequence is TGCGCCAGCAGCCGGGATGAGGGGGGGGCAGATACGCAGTATTTT. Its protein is CASSRDEGGADTQYF.

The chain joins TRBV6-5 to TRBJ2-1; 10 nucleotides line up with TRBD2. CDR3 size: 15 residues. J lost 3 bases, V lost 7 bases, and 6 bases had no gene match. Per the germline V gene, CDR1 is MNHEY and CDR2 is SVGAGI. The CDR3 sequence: CASKPSGGGYNEQFF. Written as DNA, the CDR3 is TGTGCCAGCAAACCAAGCGGGGGGGGCTACAATGAGCAGTTCTTC.

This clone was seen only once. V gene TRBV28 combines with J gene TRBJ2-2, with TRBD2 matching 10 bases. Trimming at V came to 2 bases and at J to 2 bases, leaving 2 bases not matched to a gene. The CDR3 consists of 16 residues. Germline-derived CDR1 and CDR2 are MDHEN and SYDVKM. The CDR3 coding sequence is TGTGCCAGCAGTTTACTAGCGGGGGCAAACACCGGGGAGCTGTTTTTT. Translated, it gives CASSLLAGANTGELFF.

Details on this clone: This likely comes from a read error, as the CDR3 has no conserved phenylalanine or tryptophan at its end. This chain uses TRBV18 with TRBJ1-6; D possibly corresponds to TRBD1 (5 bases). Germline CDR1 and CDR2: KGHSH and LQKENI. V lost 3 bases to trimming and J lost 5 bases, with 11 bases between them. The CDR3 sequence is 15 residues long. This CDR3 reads CASSPQTENNSPLHL. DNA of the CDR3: TGTGCCAGCTCACCGCAGACAGAAAATAATTCACCCCTCCACCTT.

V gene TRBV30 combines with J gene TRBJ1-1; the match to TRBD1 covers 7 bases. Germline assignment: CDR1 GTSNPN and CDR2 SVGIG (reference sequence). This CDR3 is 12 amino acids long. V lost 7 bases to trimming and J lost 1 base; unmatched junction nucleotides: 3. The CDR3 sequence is CALTGPNTEAFF. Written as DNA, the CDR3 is TGTGCCTTGACAGGGCCGAACACTGAAGCTTTCTTT.

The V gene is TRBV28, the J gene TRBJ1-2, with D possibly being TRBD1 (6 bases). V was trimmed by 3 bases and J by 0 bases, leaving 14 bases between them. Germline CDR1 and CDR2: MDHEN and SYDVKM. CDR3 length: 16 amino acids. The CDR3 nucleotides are TGTGCCAGCAGTTTGCCCTCCAGGGGATCTAACTATGGCTACACCTTC. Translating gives CASSLPSRGSNYGYTF.

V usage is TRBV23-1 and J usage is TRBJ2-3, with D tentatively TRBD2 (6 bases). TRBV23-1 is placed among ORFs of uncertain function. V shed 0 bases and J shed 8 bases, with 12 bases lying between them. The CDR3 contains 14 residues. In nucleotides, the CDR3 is TGCGCCAGCAGTCAATCGATAGGAGGGCTTACGCAGTATTTT. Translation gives CASSQSIGGLTQYF.

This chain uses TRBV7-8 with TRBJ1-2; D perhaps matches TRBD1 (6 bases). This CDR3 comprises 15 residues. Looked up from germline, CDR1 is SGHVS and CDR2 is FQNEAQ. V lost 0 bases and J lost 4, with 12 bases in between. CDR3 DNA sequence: TGTGCCAGCAGCTTAGCTAGGGACAAACGCTATGGCTACACCTTC. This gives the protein CASSLARDKRYGYTF. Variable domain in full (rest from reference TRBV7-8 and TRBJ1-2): GAGVSQSPRYKVAKRGQDVALRCDPISGHVSLFWYQQALGQGPEFLTYFQNEAQLDKSGLPSDRFFAERPEGSVSTLKIQRTQQEDSAVYLCASSLARDKRYGYTFGSGTRLTVV.

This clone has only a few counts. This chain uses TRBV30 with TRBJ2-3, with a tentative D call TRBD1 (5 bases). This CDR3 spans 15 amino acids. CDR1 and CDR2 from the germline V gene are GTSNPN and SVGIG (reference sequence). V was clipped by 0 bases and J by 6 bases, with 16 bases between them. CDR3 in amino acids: CAWSVNSGWADTQYF. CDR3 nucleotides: TGTGCCTGGAGTGTAAATTCAGGGTGGGCGGATACGCAGTATTTT.

The CDR3 sequence is CASSVGTSGGPGDEQFF. In nucleotides, the CDR3 is TGTGCCAGCAGCGTAGGGACTAGCGGGGGGCCCGGGGATGAGCAGTTCTTC. This sequence joins TRBV9 and TRBJ2-1; 14 bases align to TRBD2. V was pared by 0 bases and J by 8 bases, with 7 bases of the junction left unmatched. Germline values: CDR1 SGDLS, CDR2 YYNGEE. This CDR3 region has 17 residues.

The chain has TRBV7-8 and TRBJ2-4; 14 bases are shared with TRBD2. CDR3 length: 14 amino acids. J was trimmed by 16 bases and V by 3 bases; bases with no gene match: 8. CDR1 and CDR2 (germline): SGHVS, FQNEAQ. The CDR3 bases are TGTGCCAGCAGCTTGGGACTAGCGGGGGTCCCGAGTTACTTC. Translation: CASSLGLAGVPSYF.

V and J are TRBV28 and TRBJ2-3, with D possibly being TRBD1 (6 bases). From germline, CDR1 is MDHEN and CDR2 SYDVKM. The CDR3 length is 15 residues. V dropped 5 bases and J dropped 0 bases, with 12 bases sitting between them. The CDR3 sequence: CASSQGKTSTDTQYF. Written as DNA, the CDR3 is TGTGCCAGCAGTCAGGGGAAGACCAGCACAGATACGCAGTATTTT.

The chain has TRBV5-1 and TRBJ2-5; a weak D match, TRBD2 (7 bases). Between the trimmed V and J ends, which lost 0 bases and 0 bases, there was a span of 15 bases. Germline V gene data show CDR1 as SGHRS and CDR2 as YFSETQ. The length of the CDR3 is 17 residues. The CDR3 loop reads CASSLAGGRGYQETQYF. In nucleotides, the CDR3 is TGCGCCAGCAGCTTGGCCGGGGGGCGAGGGTACCAAGAGACCCAGTACTTC.

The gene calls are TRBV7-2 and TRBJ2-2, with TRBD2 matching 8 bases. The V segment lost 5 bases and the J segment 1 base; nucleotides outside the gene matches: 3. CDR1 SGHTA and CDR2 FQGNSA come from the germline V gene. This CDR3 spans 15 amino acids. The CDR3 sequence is CASSPLAGNTGELFF. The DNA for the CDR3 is TGTGCCAGCAGCCCTCTAGCGGGGAACACCGGGGAGCTGTTTTTT.

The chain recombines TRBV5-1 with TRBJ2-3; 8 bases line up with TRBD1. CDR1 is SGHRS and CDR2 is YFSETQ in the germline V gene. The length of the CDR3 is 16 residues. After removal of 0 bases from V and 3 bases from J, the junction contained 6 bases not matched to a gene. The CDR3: CASSLVDRVFTDTQYF. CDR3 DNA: TGCGCCAGCAGCTTGGTGGACAGGGTGTTTACAGATACGCAGTATTTT.

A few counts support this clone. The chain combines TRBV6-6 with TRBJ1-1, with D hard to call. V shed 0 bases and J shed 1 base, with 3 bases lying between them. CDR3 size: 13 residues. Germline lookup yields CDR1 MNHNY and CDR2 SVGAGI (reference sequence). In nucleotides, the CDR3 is TGTGCCAGCAGTTACTCGCGGAACACTGAAGCTTTCTTT. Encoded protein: CASSYSRNTEAFF.

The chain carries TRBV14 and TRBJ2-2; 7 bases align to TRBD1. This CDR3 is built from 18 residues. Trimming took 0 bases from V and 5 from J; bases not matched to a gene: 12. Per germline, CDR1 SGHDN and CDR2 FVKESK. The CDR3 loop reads CASSQDMRGGLWTGELFF. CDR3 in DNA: TGTGCCAGCAGCCAAGACATGAGAGGGGGCTTGTGGACCGGGGAGCTGTTTTTT.

CDR3 sequence: CASSQETGDGANVLTF. The CDR3 bases are TGTGCCAGCAGCCAAGAAACGGGGGATGGGGCCAACGTCCTGACTTTC. The V and J genes are TRBV4-2 and TRBJ2-6, with D perhaps matching TRBD2 (6 bases). V dropped 0 bases and J dropped 3 bases, with 9 bases sitting between them. This CDR3 has 16 residues. Germline CDR1 reads LGHNA; CDR2 reads YNFKEQ.

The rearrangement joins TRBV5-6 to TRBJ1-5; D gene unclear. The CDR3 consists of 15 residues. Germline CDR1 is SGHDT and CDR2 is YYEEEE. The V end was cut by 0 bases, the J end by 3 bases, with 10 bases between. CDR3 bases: TGTGCCAGCAGCTTGGCCCCAGGCATCAATCAGCCCCAGCATTTT. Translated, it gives CASSLAPGINQPQHF. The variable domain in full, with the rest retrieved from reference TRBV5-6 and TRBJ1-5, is DAGVTQSPTHLIKTRGQQVTLRCSPKSGHDTVSWYQQALGQGPQFIFQYYEEEERQRGNFPDRFSGHQFPNYSSELNVNALLLGDSALYLCASSLAPGINQPQHFGDGTRLSIL.

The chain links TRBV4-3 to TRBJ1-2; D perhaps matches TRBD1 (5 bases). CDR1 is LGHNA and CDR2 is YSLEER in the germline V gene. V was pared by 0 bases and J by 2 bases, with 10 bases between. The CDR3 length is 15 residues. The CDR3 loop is CASSQEGQGNYGYTF. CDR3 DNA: TGCGCCAGCAGCCAAGAGGGGCAGGGCAACTATGGCTACACCTTC.

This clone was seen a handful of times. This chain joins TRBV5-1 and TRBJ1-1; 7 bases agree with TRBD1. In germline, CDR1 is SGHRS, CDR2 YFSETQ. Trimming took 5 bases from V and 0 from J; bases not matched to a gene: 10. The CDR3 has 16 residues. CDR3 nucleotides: TGCGCCAGCAGACCGTCCCGGGACAGCGTGAACACTGAAGCTTTCTTT. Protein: CASRPSRDSVNTEAFF.

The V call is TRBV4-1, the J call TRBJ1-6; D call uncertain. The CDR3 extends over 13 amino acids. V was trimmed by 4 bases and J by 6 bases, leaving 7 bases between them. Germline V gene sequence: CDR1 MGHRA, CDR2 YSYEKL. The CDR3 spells CASSLRSNSPLHF. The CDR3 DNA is TGCGCCAGCAGCCTGCGGTCTAATTCACCCCTCCACTTT.

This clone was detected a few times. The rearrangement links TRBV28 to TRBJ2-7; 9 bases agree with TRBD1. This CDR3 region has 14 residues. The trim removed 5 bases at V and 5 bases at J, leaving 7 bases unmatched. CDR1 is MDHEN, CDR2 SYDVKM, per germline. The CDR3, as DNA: TGTGCCAGCAGTCGACAGGGGGTTGAGAACGAGCAGTACTTC. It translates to CASSRQGVENEQYF.

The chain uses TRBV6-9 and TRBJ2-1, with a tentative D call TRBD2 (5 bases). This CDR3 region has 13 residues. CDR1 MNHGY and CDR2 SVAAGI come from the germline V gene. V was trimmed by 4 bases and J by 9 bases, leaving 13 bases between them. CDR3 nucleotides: TGTGCCAGCAGTTCACTATCGGGAATTGAGCAGTTCTTC. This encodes CASSSLSGIEQFF.

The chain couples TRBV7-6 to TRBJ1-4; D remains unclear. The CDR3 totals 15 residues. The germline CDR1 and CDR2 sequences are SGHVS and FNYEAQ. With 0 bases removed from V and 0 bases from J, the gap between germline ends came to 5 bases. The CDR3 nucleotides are TGTGCCAGCAGCTTAGCTGTAGCAACTAATGAAAAACTGTTTTTT. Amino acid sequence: CASSLAVATNEKLFF.